These 14 T cell receptor beta chains share one sample of origin, sequenced in a study of T cell responses to AZD1222 COVID-19 vaccine. Sequencing used immunoSEQ multiplex PCR; TCRdb keeps in-frame clones, though not all of them. Altogether some 150,000 clones are present, around 86% being singletons, with the ten largest covering just over 9%. The sequenced sample was peripheral blood, obtained 28 days after the second AZD1222 dose. All receptors come from an adult who received the AZD1222 COVID-19 vaccine.

Written as DNA, the CDR3 is TGTGCCAGCAGAAAGACTAGTTTTCGGCGCTCCTACAATGAGCAGTTCTTC. Translating it yields CASRKTSFRRSYNEQFF. J is TRBJ2-1 and V is TRBV28; tentatively, D is TRBD2 (6 bases). The germline V and J ends were trimmed by 6 bases and 0 bases, with 18 bases remaining between them. The CDR3 sequence is 17 residues long. CDR1 is MDHEN and CDR2 is SYDVKM in the germline V gene.

This clone was seen only a few times. The chain recombines TRBV13 with TRBJ1-5; no firm D call. Germline loops: CDR1 PRHDT, CDR2 FYEKMQ (reference sequence). This CDR3 contains 14 residues. V lost 0 bases to trimming and J lost 7 bases, with 10 bases between them. As DNA, the CDR3 is TGTGCCAGCAGCTTAGGCCGGACGGGGCAGCCCCAGCATTTT. Amino acids: CASSLGRTGQPQHF.

This chain uses TRBV11-2 with TRBJ2-7; 8 bases agree with TRBD1. The CDR3 sequence is 15 residues long. The V gene end was trimmed by 5 bases and the J gene end by 9 bases; junction bases not matched to a gene: 15. The germline V gene has CDR1 SGHAT and CDR2 FQNNGV. The DNA for the CDR3 is TGTGCCAGCAGCCCGCAGACAGGGGCCGTTTCGGCGCAGTACTTC. Protein product: CASSPQTGAVSAQYF.

This clone appeared a few times. The V gene is TRBV19, the J gene TRBJ1-6; D possibly corresponds to TRBD1 (6 bases). CDR3 length: 13 residues. V was cut by 7 bases and J by 9 bases, with 13 bases left in between. Germline-derived CDR1 and CDR2 are LNHDA and SQIVND (reference sequence). This CDR3 is CASTPGAGSPLHF. For the CDR3, the DNA is TGTGCCAGTACCCCGGGGGCAGGTTCACCCCTCCACTTT.

The chain recombines TRBV5-1 with TRBJ2-2; D unclear. From germline, CDR1 is SGHRS and CDR2 YFSETQ. The CDR3 is 12 amino acids. Trimming took off 2 bases at V and 4 bases at J, with 3 bases between the two ends. The CDR3 region has the DNA TGCGCCAGCAGCTTCGGCACCGGGGAGCTGTTTTTT. Encoded protein: CASSFGTGELFF.

This sequence joins TRBV2 and TRBJ2-7, with unresolved D. Deletions cut 8 bases from V and 3 bases from J, with 8 bases between. CDR3 size: 11 residues. The V gene's germline CDR1 is SNHLY and CDR2 FYNNEI. Written as DNA, the CDR3 is TGTGCCAGCGCTGAAAACTACGAGCAGTACTTC. As protein: CASAENYEQYF.

The rearrangement links TRBV18 to TRBJ1-2, with 7 bases fitting TRBD1. The junction had 4 bases not matched to a gene; V was cut back by 1 base and J by 8 bases. There are 13 residues in the CDR3. Germline lookup yields CDR1 KGHSH and CDR2 LQKENI. CDR3 nucleotides: TGTGCCAGCTCACCACAGGGGGCGAAGGGCTACACCTTC. Encoded protein: CASSPQGAKGYTF.

This clone was seen a single time. The rearrangement joins TRBV7-6 to TRBJ1-5; D is possibly TRBD1 (5 bases). This CDR3 spans 14 amino acids. Trimming took off 5 bases at V and 1 base at J, with 9 bases between the two ends. Germline assignment: CDR1 SGHVS and CDR2 FNYEAQ. This chain's CDR3 is CASSIGDSNQPQHF. Written as DNA, the CDR3 is TGTGCCAGCAGCATAGGGGACAGCAATCAGCCCCAGCATTTT.

This chain uses TRBV10-1 with TRBJ2-3, with 8 bases aligning to TRBD2. The germline V gene encodes CDR1 WNHNN and CDR2 SYGVQD (reference sequence). Losses at the gene ends were 2 bases for V and 7 bases for J; bases not matched to a gene: 8. The CDR3 loop spans 15 amino acids. The CDR3 nucleotides read TGCGCCAGCAGTGAGCCGGGACTAGGATTATATACGCAGTATTTT. Protein sequence: CASSEPGLGLYTQYF.

This chain uses TRBV27 with TRBJ2-1; 13 positions match TRBD2. The CDR3 consists of 17 residues. Losses at the gene ends were 7 bases for V and 4 bases for J; bases not matched to a gene: 10. Looked up from germline, CDR1 is MNHEY and CDR2 is SMNVEV (reference sequence). The CDR3 reads CASKGLAGPTRYNEQFF. CDR3 sequence (DNA): TGTGCCAGCAAGGGACTAGCGGGACCTACCAGGTACAATGAGCAGTTCTTC.

The V call is TRBV9, the J call TRBJ2-7; 7 nucleotides agree with TRBD1. Germline V CDR1 and CDR2: SGDLS, YYNGEE. The J segment lost 9 bases and the V segment lost 0 bases, leaving 3 bases of the junction unmatched. The CDR3 runs to 12 residues. The CDR3, as DNA: TGTGCCAGCAGCGTAGACAGGGGAGTGCAGTACTTC. Its protein product is CASSVDRGVQYF.

The chain employs TRBV5-1 and TRBJ2-1; 9 bases are shared with TRBD2. This CDR3 comprises 14 residues. Germline trimming cut 3 bases from V and 9 bases from J; bases unmatched to any gene: 7. CDR1 and CDR2 from the germline V gene are SGHRS and YFSETQ. The CDR3 DNA is TGCGCCAGCAGCTCGACTAGCGGAGCTGGTGAGCAGTTCTTC. Translating gives CASSSTSGAGEQFF.

The chain joins TRBV4-1 to TRBJ2-1; maybe TRBD2 (5 bases). Trimming removed 3 bases from V and 1 base from J, with 10 bases in between. Germline assignment: CDR1 MGHRA and CDR2 YSYEKL. The CDR3 has 15 residues. As DNA, the CDR3 is TGCGCCAGCAGCCATCCAAGCGGTTCCTACAATGAGCAGTTCTTC. Translating it yields CASSHPSGSYNEQFF.

The chain links TRBV6-5 to TRBJ2-7; no firm D call. This CDR3 contains 12 residues. Germline V gene lookup returns CDR1 MNHEY and CDR2 SVGAGI. V lost 6 bases and J 1 base, leaving 7 bases between the germline ends. In DNA form, the CDR3 reads TGTGCCAGCAGAGCAGAGTCCTACGAGCAGTACTTC. It encodes CASRAESYEQYF.